A single sample gave rise to the 23 T cell receptor beta chains below, sequenced in a study of blood T cells in healthy people across ages. Primers used in a second PCR of roughly 6 to 11 cycles were a sample-barcoded 5' primer and a J-beta primer mix. MiXCR, run by TCRdb on the 5' RACE reads, gives a single entry per CDR3 protein. Here the sample spans approximately 2,000,000 distinct CDR3 sequences, roughly two fifths being singletons. Material for sequencing was blood. The receptors come from a human donor in good health.

The V gene is TRBV5-1, the J gene TRBJ1-6; a weak D match, TRBD1 (5 bases). Germline V gene sequence: CDR1 SGHRS, CDR2 YFSETQ. The CDR3 loop spans 14 amino acids. V lost 3 bases to trimming and J lost 8 bases, with 12 bases between them. CDR3 sequence (DNA): TGCGCCAGCAGCTCCCAAGGGGTGGATTCACCCCTCCACTTT. This codes for CASSSQGVDSPLHF. The full variable domain, its missing parts supplied by reference TRBV5-1 and TRBJ1-6, is KAGVTQTPRYLIKTRGQQVTLSCSPISGHRSVSWYQQTPGQGLQFLFEYFSETQRNKGNFPGRFSGRQFSNSRSEMNVSTLELGDSALYLCASSSQGVDSPLHFGNGTRLTVT.

This clonotype was found a few times. V and J are TRBV7-2 and TRBJ2-1; D remains unclear. The CDR3 covers 12 residues. Germline V gene sequence: CDR1 SGHTA, CDR2 FQGNSA. V shed 0 bases and J shed 10 bases, with 7 bases lying between them. Here the CDR3 DNA reads TGTGCCAGCAGCTTAGCTTCCTCCGAGCAGTTCTTC. Its translation is CASSLASSEQFF.

The chain employs TRBV4-1 and TRBJ2-1; the match to TRBD2 covers 12 bases. Germline-derived CDR1 and CDR2 are MGHRA and YSYEKL. Losses at the gene ends were 4 bases for V and 0 bases for J; bases not matched to a gene: 4. CDR3 length: 17 amino acids. The CDR3 DNA sequence: TGCGCCAGCAGCCGAAGACTAGCGGGGGTCTCCTACAATGAGCAGTTCTTC. Encoded protein: CASSRRLAGVSYNEQFF.

The genes are TRBV10-3 and TRBJ2-4, with no clear D. The CDR3 has 12 residues. The germline gives CDR1 ENHRY, CDR2 SYGVKD. V was trimmed by 3 bases and J by 4 bases, leaving 4 bases between them. CDR3 DNA: TGTGCCATCAGTGATTGGAAAAACATTCAGTACTTC. It specifies CAISDWKNIQYF.

This clonotype has only a few counts. V and J are TRBV5-1 and TRBJ2-7, with TRBD2 matching 7 bases. The length of the CDR3 is 13 residues. Unmatched junction bases numbered 4, after V lost 0 bases and J lost 7 bases. From germline, CDR1 is SGHRS and CDR2 YFSETQ. The DNA for the CDR3 is TGCGCCAGCAGCTTGGGTGGGGGGGAAGAGCAGTACTTC. Amino acids: CASSLGGGEEQYF.

This sequence joins TRBV6-1 and TRBJ1-2; D is ambiguous. Per germline, CDR1 MNHNS and CDR2 SASEGT. Trimming pared 3 bases from V and 2 bases from J, leaving 19 bases between. This CDR3 is 17 amino acids long. The CDR3 region is CASSDITAGLGNYGYTF. As DNA, the CDR3 is TGTGCCAGCAGTGACATTACAGCAGGTTTAGGGAACTATGGCTACACCTTC.

The rearrangement links TRBV11-2 to TRBJ2-7, with a possible D match to TRBD1 (5 bases). V shed 3 bases and J shed 3 bases, with 12 bases lying between them. Germline V gene sequence: CDR1 SGHAT, CDR2 FQNNGV. This CDR3 has 14 residues. CDR3 nucleotide sequence: TGTGCCAGCAGCTTCGGTGTCCAGGGCTACGAGCAGTACTTC. Its translation: CASSFGVQGYEQYF.

The CDR3 sequence: CASSLEAGPIRGETQYF. In DNA form, the CDR3 reads TGTGCCAGCAGCTTAGAGGCGGGGCCGATCCGGGGCGAGACCCAGTACTTC. This rearrangement joins TRBV7-6 to TRBJ2-5, with D possibly being TRBD2 (6 bases). The V end was cut by 1 base, the J end by 5 bases, with 20 bases between. The CDR3 totals 17 residues. Germline-derived CDR1 and CDR2 are SGHVS and FNYEAQ.

This clonotype has more than one count but fewer than ten. The genes are TRBV4-1 and TRBJ2-3; tentative D call: TRBD2 (5 bases). Per the germline V gene, CDR1 is MGHRA and CDR2 is YSYEKL. The CDR3 consists of 14 residues. V lost 5 bases to trimming and J lost 3 bases, with 12 bases between them. The CDR3 DNA is TGCGCCAGCAGCTTTGCGGAGGTAACAGATACGCAGTATTTT. This translates into CASSFAEVTDTQYF.

The chain has TRBV10-3 and TRBJ2-7, with no clear D. Trimming stripped 0 bases from V and 5 bases from J, with 5 bases between. CDR3 length: 12 amino acids. Germline V gene sequence: CDR1 ENHRY, CDR2 SYGVKD. As DNA, the CDR3 is TGTGCCATCAGTGAGTCGAGTGACGAGCAGTACTTC. This translates into CAISESSDEQYF.

The V and J genes are TRBV4-3 and TRBJ2-3; possibly TRBD1 or TRBD2 for D (5 bases each). The CDR3 loop spans 15 amino acids. Germline assignment: CDR1 LGHNA and CDR2 YSLEER. Trimming shortened V by 3 bases and J by 4 bases, and 14 bases separated the two germline ends. The CDR3 here is CASSQGSGTSDTQYF. The CDR3 region has the DNA TGCGCCAGCAGCCAGGGCTCAGGGACCTCAGATACGCAGTATTTT.

DNA of the CDR3: TGCAGTGCTAGCGAGGGGCCCAGTCAGCCCCAGCATTTT. It codes for CSASEGPSQPQHF. The chain links TRBV20-1 to TRBJ1-5, with a possible D match to TRBD1 (5 bases). Trimming removed 3 bases at V and 6 bases at J, with 12 bases between. In germline, CDR1 is DFQATT, CDR2 SNEGSKA (reference sequence). This CDR3 comprises 13 residues.

This chain links TRBV5-1 with TRBJ2-7, with D tentatively TRBD2 (6 bases). This CDR3 spans 14 amino acids. Per the germline V gene, CDR1 is SGHRS and CDR2 is YFSETQ. V lost 2 bases and J 2 bases, leaving 11 bases between the germline ends. CDR3 DNA sequence: TGCGCCAGCAGCTTAGGTTGGGGGGCCTACGAGCAGTACTTC. Its translation is CASSLGWGAYEQYF.

V gene TRBV20-1 combines with J gene TRBJ1-1, with a weak D call TRBD1 (5 bases). The CDR3 has 13 residues. The ends were cut back, 6 bases at V and 3 bases at J, with 14 bases in the middle. Germline CDR1 reads DFQATT; CDR2 reads SNEGSKA (reference sequence). In DNA, the CDR3 is TGCAGTGCCCACCGAGGAGGGGACACTGAAGCTTTCTTT. Protein product: CSAHRGGDTEAFF.

This clonotype occurred once. The V call is TRBV20-1, the J call TRBJ1-1; 8 positions match TRBD1. V was clipped by 5 bases and J by 5 bases; unmatched bases: 4. This CDR3 comprises 12 residues. CDR1 and CDR2 from the germline V gene are DFQATT and SNEGSKA (reference sequence). CDR3 residues: CSAFTGGTEAFF. The DNA of the CDR3 is TGCAGTGCTTTCACAGGGGGGACTGAAGCTTTCTTT.

The chain joins TRBV15 to TRBJ1-2; D ambiguous. CDR3 length: 14 residues. CDR1 and CDR2 from the germline V gene are LNHNV and YYDKDF (reference sequence). Trimming removed 3 bases from V and 4 bases from J, with 12 bases in between. CDR3 loop: CATSSGEAGYGYTF. CDR3 nucleotide sequence: TGTGCCACCAGCAGTGGCGAGGCAGGCTATGGCTACACCTTC. The entire variable domain, with the rest obtained from reference TRBV15 and TRBJ1-2, is as follows: DAMVIQNPRYQVTQFGKPVTLSCSQTLNHNVMYWYQQKSSQAPKLLFHYYDKDFNNEADTPDNFQSRRPNTSFCFLDIRSPGLGDTAMYLCATSSGEAGYGYTFGSGTRLTVV.

The V and J genes are TRBV7-9 and TRBJ2-5, with D perhaps TRBD1 (6 bases). This CDR3 region has 14 residues. Per the germline V gene, CDR1 is SEHNR and CDR2 is FQNEAQ (reference sequence). V was clipped by 3 bases and J by 5 bases, with 13 bases between them. CDR3 sequence: CASSFVGGGETQYF. The DNA for the CDR3 is TGTGCCAGCAGCTTTGTTGGGGGCGGGGAGACCCAGTACTTC.

This clonotype was detected a few times. The chain links TRBV12-3 or TRBV12-4 to TRBJ2-1; D might be TRBD2 (6 bases). Trimming left V 6 bases short and J 2 bases short, with 23 bases between. This CDR3 comprises 18 residues. The CDR3 DNA is TGTGCCAGCAGCACTTCTAAACGGGGGTTAAGTCCCTACAATGAGCAGTTCTTC. Its protein product is CASSTSKRGLSPYNEQFF.

This clonotype has just a few counts. This rearrangement joins TRBV4-1 to TRBJ2-3; 10 bases match TRBD1. The CDR3 runs to 16 residues. Trimming at V came to 0 bases and at J to 4 bases, leaving 4 bases not matched to a gene. Germline loops: CDR1 MGHRA, CDR2 YSYEKL. The CDR3 loop is CASSQEGTGAPDTQYF. CDR3 DNA sequence: TGCGCCAGCAGCCAAGAAGGGACAGGGGCCCCAGATACGCAGTATTTT.

This clonotype showed up just a few times. V is TRBV4-1 and J is TRBJ2-1, with TRBD2 identical over 14 bases. V shed 0 bases and J 3 bases; nucleotides not matched to a gene: 1. This CDR3 has 17 amino acids. CDR1 and CDR2 from the germline V gene are MGHRA and YSYEKL. This CDR3 reads CASSQEGLAGVYNEQFF. DNA of the CDR3: TGCGCCAGCAGCCAAGAGGGACTAGCGGGAGTCTACAATGAGCAGTTCTTC.

This clonotype was recorded a few times. This chain links TRBV12-3 or TRBV12-4 with TRBJ2-2; tentatively, D is TRBD2 (5 bases). CDR3 length: 13 amino acids. Trimming removed 8 bases from V and 8 bases from J, with 15 bases in between. CDR3 sequence reads: CASAPLRGGELFF. In DNA form, the CDR3 reads TGTGCCAGCGCCCCCCTTCGGGGAGGGGAGCTGTTTTTT.

This clonotype was found a few times. The genes are TRBV11-1 and TRBJ2-7; a possible D gene is TRBD1 (6 bases). Per the germline V gene, CDR1 is SGHAT and CDR2 is FQDESV (reference sequence). This CDR3 is 12 amino acids long. Trimming left V 3 bases short and J 6 bases short, with 9 bases between. The CDR3 sequence is CASSFTGSEQYF. Written as DNA, the CDR3 is TGTGCCAGCAGCTTTACAGGGTCCGAGCAGTACTTC.

The chain combines TRBV7-9 with TRBJ1-4; D is undetermined. CDR3 size: 20 residues. V lost 1 base to trimming and J lost 3 bases, with 24 bases between them. CDR1 SEHNR and CDR2 FQNEAQ come from the germline V gene (reference sequence). The CDR3 loop reads CASSLEWPIVGERANEKLFF. CDR3 nucleotide sequence: TGTGCCAGCAGCTTAGAGTGGCCGATCGTTGGGGAACGGGCTAATGAAAAACTGTTTTTT.